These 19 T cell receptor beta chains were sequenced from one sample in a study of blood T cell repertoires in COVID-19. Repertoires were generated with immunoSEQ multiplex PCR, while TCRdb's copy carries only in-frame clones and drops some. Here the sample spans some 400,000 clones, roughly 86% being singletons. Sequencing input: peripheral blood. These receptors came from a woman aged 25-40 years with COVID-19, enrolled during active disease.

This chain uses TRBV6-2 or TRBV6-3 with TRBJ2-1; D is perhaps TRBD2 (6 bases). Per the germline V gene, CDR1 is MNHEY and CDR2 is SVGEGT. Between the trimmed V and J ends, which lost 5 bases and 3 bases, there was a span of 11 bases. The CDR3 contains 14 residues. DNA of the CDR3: TGTGCCAGCAGTCCCCGGGAGTACTACAATGAGCAGTTCTTC. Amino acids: CASSPREYYNEQFF.

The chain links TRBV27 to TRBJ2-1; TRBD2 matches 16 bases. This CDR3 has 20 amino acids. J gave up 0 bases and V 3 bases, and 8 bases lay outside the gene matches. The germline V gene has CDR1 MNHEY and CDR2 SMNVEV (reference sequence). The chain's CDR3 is CASSFSGTSGRVSSYNEQFF. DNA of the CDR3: TGTGCCAGCAGTTTTTCCGGGACTAGCGGGAGGGTAAGCTCCTACAATGAGCAGTTCTTC.

CDR3 residues: CASRREGNTEAFF. DNA for the CDR3: TGTGCCAGTAGAAGGGAGGGGAACACTGAAGCTTTCTTT. The chain joins TRBV19 to TRBJ1-1; D is ambiguous. The germline V and J ends were trimmed by 6 bases and 1 base, with 9 bases remaining between them. Germline loops: CDR1 LNHDA, CDR2 SQIVND (reference sequence). There are 13 residues in the CDR3.

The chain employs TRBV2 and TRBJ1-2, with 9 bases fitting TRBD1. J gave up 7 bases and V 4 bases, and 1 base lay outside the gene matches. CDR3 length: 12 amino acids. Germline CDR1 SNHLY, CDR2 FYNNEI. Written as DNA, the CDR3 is TGTGCCAGCAGTGCGGACAGGGGTGGCTACACCTTC. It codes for CASSADRGGYTF.

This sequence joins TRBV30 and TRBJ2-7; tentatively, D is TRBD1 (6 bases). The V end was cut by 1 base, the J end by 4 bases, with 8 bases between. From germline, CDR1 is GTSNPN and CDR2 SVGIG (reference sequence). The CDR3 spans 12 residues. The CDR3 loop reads CAWSARGYEQYF. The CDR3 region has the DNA TGTGCCTGGAGTGCCAGGGGATACGAGCAGTACTTC.

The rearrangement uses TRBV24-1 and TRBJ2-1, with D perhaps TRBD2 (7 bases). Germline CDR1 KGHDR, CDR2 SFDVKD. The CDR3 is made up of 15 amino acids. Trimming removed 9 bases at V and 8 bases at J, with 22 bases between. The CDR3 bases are TGTGCCACCGAGGAGGGGGGGGGCTACTGGGATGAGCAGTTCTTC. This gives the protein CATEEGGGYWDEQFF.

DNA of the CDR3: TGTGCCAGTACTTGGTCCGGGAGGACACCCAGCAATGAGCAGTTCTTC. Its translation is CASTWSGRTPSNEQFF. The chain couples TRBV19 to TRBJ2-1, with 7 nucleotides matching TRBD2. After removal of 7 bases from V and 6 bases from J, the junction contained 15 bases not matched to a gene. CDR3 size: 16 residues. CDR1 and CDR2 (germline): LNHDA, SQIVND (reference sequence). Drawing the rest from reference TRBV19 and TRBJ2-1, the complete variable domain is DGGITQSPKYLFRKEGQNVTLSCEQNLNHDAMYWYRQDPGQGLRLIYYSQIVNDFQKGDIAEGYSVSREKKESFPLTVTSAQKNPTAFYLCASTWSGRTPSNEQFFGPGTRLTVL.

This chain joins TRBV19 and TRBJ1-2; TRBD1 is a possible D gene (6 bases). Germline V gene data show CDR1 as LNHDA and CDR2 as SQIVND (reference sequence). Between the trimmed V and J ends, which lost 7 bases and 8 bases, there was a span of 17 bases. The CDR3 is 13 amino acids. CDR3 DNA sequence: TGTGCCAGTACCACTGACAGGATTCAAGGCTACACCTTC. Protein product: CASTTDRIQGYTF.

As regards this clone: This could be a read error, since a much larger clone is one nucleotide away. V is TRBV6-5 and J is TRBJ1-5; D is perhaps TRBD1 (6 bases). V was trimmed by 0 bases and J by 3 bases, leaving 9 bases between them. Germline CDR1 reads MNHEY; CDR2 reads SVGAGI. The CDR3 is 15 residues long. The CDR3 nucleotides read TGTGCCAGCAGTTACTCGAACAGGGACAATCAGCCCCAGCATTTT. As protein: CASSYSNRDNQPQHF.

CDR3 sequence: CASSPSAGAEQFF. For the CDR3, the DNA is TGTGCCAGCTCACCCTCCGCGGGAGCTGAGCAGTTCTTC. The chain couples TRBV18 to TRBJ2-1; 7 positions agree with TRBD2. CDR3 length equals 13 residues. CDR1 is KGHSH, CDR2 LQKENI, per germline. V lost 3 bases to trimming and J lost 9 bases; unmatched junction nucleotides: 5. Variable domain in full (rest from reference TRBV18 and TRBJ2-1): NAGVMQNPRHLVRRRGQEARLRCSPMKGHSHVYWYRQLPEEGLKFMVYLQKENIIDESGMPKERFSAEFPKEGPSILRIQQVVRGDSAAYFCASSPSAGAEQFFGPGTRLTVL.

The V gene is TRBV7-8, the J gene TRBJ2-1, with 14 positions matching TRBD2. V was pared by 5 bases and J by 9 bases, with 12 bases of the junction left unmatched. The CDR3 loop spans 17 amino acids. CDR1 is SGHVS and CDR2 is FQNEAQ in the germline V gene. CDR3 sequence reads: CASSTLGTSGSKGEQFF. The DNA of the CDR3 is TGTGCCAGCAGCACCCTCGGGACTAGCGGGAGCAAAGGTGAGCAGTTCTTC.

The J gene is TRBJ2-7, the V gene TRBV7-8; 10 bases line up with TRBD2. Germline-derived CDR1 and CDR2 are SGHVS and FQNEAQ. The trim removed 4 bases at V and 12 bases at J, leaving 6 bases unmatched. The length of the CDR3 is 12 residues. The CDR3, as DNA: TGTGCCAGCAGCTCATCTAGCGGGAGATTGTACTTC. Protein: CASSSSSGRLYF.

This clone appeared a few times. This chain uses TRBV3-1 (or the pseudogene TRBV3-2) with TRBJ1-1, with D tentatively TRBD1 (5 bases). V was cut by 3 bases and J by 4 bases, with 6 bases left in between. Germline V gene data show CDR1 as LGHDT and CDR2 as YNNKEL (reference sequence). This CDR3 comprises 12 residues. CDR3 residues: CASSHGGTEAFF. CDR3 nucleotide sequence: TGTGCCAGCAGCCACGGGGGCACTGAAGCTTTCTTT.

In DNA form, the CDR3 reads TGTGCCAGCAGCCCCCCATGGGGGGGAGCGGGCCAAGAGACCCAGTACTTC. Translation gives CASSPPWGGAGQETQYF. The chain recombines TRBV3-1 (or the pseudogene TRBV3-2) with TRBJ2-5; 7 bases agree with TRBD2. Germline trimming cut 4 bases from V and 1 base from J; bases unmatched to any gene: 12. The CDR3 runs 17 residues. Germline CDR1 is LGHDT and CDR2 is YNNKEL (reference sequence).

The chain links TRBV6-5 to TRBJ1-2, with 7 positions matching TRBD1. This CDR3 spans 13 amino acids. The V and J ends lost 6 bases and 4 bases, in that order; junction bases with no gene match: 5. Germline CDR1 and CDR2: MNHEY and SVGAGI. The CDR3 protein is CASSPRDSYGYTF. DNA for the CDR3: TGTGCCAGCAGCCCCCGGGACAGCTATGGCTACACCTTC.

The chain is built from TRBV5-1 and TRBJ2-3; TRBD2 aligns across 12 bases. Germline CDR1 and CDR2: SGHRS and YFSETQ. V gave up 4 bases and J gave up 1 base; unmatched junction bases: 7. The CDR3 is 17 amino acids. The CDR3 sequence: CASSPTTSGRGTDTQYF. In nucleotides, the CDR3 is TGCGCCAGCAGCCCCACGACTAGCGGGAGAGGCACAGATACGCAGTATTTT.

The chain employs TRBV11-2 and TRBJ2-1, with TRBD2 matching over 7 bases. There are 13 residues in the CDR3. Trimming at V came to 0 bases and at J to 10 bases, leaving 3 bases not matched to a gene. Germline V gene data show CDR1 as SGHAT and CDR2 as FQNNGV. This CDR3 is CASSLERAGEQFF. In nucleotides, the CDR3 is TGTGCCAGCAGCTTAGAACGAGCGGGGGAGCAGTTCTTC.

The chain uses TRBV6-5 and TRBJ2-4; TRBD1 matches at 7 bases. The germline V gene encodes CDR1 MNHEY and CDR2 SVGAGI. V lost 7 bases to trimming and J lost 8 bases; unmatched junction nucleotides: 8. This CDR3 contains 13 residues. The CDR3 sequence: CASTATGLDIQYF. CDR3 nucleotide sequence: TGTGCCAGCACCGCGACAGGGTTGGACATTCAGTACTTC.

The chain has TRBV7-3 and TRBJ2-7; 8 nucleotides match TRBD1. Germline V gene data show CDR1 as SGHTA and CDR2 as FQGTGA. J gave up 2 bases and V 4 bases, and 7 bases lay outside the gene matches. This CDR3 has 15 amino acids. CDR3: CASSSGAGGPYEQYF. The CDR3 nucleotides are TGTGCCAGCAGCTCTGGGGCAGGGGGCCCCTACGAGCAGTACTTC.